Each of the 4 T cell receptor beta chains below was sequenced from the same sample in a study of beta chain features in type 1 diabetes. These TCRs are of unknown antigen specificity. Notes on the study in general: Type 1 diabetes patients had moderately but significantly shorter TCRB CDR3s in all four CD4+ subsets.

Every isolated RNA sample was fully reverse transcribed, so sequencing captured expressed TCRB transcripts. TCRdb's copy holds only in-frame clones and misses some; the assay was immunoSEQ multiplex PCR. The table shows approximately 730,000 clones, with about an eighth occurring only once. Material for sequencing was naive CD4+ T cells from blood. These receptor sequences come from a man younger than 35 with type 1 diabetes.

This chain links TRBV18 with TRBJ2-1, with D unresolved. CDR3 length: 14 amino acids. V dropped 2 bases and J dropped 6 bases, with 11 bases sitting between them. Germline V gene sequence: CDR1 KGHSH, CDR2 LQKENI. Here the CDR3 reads CASSPGVPPNEQFF. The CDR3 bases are TGTGCCAGCTCACCAGGGGTCCCCCCCAATGAGCAGTTCTTC.

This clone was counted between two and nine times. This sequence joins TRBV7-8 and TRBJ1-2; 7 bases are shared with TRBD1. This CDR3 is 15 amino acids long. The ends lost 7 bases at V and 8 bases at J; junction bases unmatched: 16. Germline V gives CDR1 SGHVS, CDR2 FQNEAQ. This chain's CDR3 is CASKNRDSKPWGYTF. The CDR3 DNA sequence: TGTGCCAGCAAGAACCGGGACAGTAAACCGTGGGGCTACACCTTC.

CDR3 sequence reads: CASSLWQLISAGTEAFF. For the CDR3, the DNA is TGCGCCAGCAGCTTGTGGCAGTTGATTAGCGCCGGCACTGAAGCTTTCTTT. The chain combines TRBV5-1 with TRBJ1-1; the D is unclear. This CDR3 spans 17 amino acids. With 1 base removed from V and 4 bases from J, the gap between germline ends came to 20 bases. The germline CDR1 and CDR2 sequences are SGHRS and YFSETQ.

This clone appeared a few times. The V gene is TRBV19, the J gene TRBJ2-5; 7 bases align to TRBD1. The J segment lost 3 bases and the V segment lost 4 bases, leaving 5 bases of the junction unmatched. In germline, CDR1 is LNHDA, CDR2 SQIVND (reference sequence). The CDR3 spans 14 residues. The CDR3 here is CASSTRGSEETQYF. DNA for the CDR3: TGTGCCAGTAGTACCAGGGGGTCCGAAGAGACCCAGTACTTC.